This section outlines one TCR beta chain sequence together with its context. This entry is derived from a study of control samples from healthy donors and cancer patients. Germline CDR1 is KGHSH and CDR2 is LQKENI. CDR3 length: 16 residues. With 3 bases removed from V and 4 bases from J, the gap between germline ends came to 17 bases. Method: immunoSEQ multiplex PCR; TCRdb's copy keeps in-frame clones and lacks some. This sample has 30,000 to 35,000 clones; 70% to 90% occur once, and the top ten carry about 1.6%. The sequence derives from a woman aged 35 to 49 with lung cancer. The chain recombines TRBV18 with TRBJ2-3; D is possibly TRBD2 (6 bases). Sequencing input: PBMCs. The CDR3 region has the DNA TGTGCCAGCTCACCGGTGGGGGGATCTCATCCAGATACGCAGTATTTT. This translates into CASSPVGGSHPDTQYF.